The source of this T cell receptor (beta chain) is a study of Ad26.COV2.S vaccination and SARS-CoV-2 variants. The overall study: This donor came from the COV1001 trial of Ad26.COV2.S.

The treatment was: roughly 20 received Ad26.COV2.S at low or high dose, single or two shots; about five received placebo; per-sample allocation not given. Sampling took place 63 days after the first vaccine or placebo injection. The table came from immunoSEQ multiplex PCR; TCRdb's copy has only in-frame clones and leaves some out. The sample yields hundreds of thousands of clones, less than 90% seen once. Germline V CDR1 and CDR2: SGHKS, YYEKEE (reference sequence). After removal of 3 bases from V and 3 bases from J, the junction contained 3 bases not matched to a gene. This CDR3 has 14 residues. The receptor's source is a person aged 18-60 years who received the Ad26.COV2.S COVID-19 vaccine or a placebo. This chain uses TRBV5-5 with TRBJ1-1; TRBD1 agrees at 9 bases. The specimen was peripheral blood, collected in a trial of Ad26.COV2.S vaccine versus placebo. This CDR3 is CASSWTGEDTEAFF. CDR3 bases: TGTGCCAGCAGCTGGACAGGGGAGGACACTGAAGCTTTCTTT. Filled out from reference TRBV5-5 and TRBJ1-1, the complete variable domain reads DAGVTQSPTHLIKTRGQQVTLRCSPISGHKSVSWYQQVLGQGPQFIFQYYEKEERGRGNFPDRFSARQFPNYSSELNVNALLLGDSALYLCASSWTGEDTEAFFGQGTRLTVV.